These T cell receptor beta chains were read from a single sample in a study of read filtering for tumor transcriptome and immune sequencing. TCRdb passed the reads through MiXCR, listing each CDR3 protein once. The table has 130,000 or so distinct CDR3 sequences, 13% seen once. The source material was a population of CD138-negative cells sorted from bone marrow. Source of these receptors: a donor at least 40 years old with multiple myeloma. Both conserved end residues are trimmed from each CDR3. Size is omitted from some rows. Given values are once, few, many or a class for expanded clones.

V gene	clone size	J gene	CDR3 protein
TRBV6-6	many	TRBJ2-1	ASSPPGGRGNEQF
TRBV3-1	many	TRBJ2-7	ASSSTDSYEQY
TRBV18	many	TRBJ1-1	ASSPRTIMNTEAF
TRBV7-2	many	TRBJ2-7	ASSLGTEQY
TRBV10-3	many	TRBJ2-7	AVLRQGGKWEQY
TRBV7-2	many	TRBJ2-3	ASSPRWTSRREGTTDTQY
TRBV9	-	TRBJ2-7	ASSVGRWTTGPTEQY
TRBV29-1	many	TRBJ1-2	SVESQGGYT
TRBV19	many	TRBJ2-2	ASSIGTSGRAGELF
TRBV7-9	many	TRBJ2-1	ASSLSLSFEQF
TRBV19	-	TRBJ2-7	ASCSHYEQY
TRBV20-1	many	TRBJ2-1	SARRPALNEQF
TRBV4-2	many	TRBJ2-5	ASSLGPSGETQY
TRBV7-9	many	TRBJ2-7	ASSSQDRAREQY
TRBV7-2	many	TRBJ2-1	ASSRRTSDNNEQF
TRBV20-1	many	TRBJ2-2	SARVGGANTGELF
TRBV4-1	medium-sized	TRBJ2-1	ASSQSWDNSYNEQF
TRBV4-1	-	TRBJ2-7	ASSPLAVSYEQY
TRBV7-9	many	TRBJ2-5	ASSLFSSGSETQY
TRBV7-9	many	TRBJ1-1	ASSSRRTVTDTEAF
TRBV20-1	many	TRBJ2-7	SAREGVRTGRIEQY
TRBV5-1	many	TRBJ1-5	ASSRSGESNQPQH
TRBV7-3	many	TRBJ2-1	ASSPQAGIRYNEQF
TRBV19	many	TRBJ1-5	ASSIRGAGNQPQH
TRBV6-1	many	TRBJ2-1	ASSETSGTGYNEQF
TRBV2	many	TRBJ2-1	ASSEWAQGALSSYNEQF
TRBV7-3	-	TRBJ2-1	ASSLSLAGDEQF